Below, one TCR beta chain is given with its context. This specimen belongs to a study of blood T cells in healthy people across ages. PCR was performed a second time for about 7 to 11 cycles using a sample-barcoded 5' primer and a J-beta primer mix. TCRdb passed the 5' RACE reads through MiXCR, listing each CDR3 protein once. The table shows 980,000 or so distinct CDR3 sequences, with roughly 48% occurring only once. This CDR3 spans 17 amino acids. V dropped 2 bases and J dropped 0; count of bases not matched to a gene: 7. The germline CDR1 and CDR2 sequences are MDHEN and SYDVKM. Specimen: blood. V gene TRBV28 combines with J gene TRBJ2-1; TRBD2 matches at 7 bases. The source of this sequence is a man aged 25-45 years in good health. This chain's CDR3 is CASSLPFGRGSYNEQFF. The CDR3 DNA follows: TGTGCCAGCAGTTTACCCTTTGGGAGGGGCTCCTACAATGAGCAGTTCTTC.